This TCR beta chain was profiled in a study of CD8 T cells in ankylosing spondylitis. Regarding the study as a whole: CD8+ cells made up the disease-linked clones, which were relatively rare in peripheral blood.

In regard to this clonotype: Antigen unknown.

In germline, CDR1 is LGHDT, CDR2 YNNKEL (reference sequence). Trimming took 2 bases from V and 3 from J, leaving 5 bases between them. CDR3 size: 12 residues. TCRdb recomputed calls from the 5' RACE reads with MiXCR, one row per CDR3 protein. This sample has 300,000 to 400,000 distinct CDR3 sequences, with 14% to 15% found just once. This receptor was identified in a male donor with ankylosing spondylitis or in good health (not recorded which). Sequencing input: blood, either unsorted or a sorted T cell fraction (not recorded which). V gene TRBV3-1 combines with J gene TRBJ2-7, with unresolved D. The CDR3 reads CASSQQSYEQYF. CDR3 sequence (DNA): TGTGCCAGCAGCCAACAGAGCTACGAGCAGTACTTC.